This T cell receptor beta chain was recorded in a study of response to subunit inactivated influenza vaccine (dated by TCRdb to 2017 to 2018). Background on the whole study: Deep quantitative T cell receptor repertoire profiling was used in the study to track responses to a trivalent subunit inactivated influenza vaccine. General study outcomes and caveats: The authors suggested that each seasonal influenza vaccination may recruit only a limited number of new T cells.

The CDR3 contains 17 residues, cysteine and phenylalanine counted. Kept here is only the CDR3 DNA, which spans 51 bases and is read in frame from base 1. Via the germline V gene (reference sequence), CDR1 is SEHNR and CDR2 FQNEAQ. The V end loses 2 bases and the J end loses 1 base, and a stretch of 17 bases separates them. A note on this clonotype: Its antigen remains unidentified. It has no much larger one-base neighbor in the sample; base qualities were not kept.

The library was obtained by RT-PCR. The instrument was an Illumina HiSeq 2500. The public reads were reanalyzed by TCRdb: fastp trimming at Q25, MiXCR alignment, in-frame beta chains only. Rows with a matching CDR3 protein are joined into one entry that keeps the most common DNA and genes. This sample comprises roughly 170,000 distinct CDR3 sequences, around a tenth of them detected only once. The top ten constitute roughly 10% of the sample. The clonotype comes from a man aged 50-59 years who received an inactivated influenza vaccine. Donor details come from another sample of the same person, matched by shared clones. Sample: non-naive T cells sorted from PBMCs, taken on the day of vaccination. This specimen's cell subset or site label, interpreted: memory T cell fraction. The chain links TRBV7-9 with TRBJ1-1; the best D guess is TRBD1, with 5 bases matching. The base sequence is TGTGCCAGCAGCTTACTGGCCCCCACAGGTCGGAACACTGAAGCTTTCTTT. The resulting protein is CASSLLAPTGRNTEAFF. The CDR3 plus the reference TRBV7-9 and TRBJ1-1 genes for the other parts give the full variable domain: DTGVSQNPRHKITKRGQNVTFRCDPISEHNRLYWYRQTLGQGPEFLTYFQNEAQLEKSRLLSDRFSAERPKGSFSTLEIQRTEQGDSAMYLCASSLLAPTGRNTEAFFGQGTRLTVV.